This TCR beta chain originates from a study of blood T cells in healthy people across ages. Study conclusions and caveats: The percentage of naive T cells correlated strongly with TCR beta diversity. Any changes in expanded clonotypes were possibly confounded, as donor CMV status remained unknown. Older individuals had lower TCR beta diversity per million T cells (the decline was roughly linear).

V was pared by 0 bases and J by 0 bases, with 0 bases of the junction left unmatched. Germline CDR1 reads SGDLS; CDR2 reads YYNGEE. The CDR3 totals 15 residues. Sample-barcoded 5' priming and a J-beta primer mix drove a second PCR of 7 to 11 cycles. TCRdb re-called the 5' RACE reads through MiXCR, storing one row per CDR3 protein. The sample comprises 1,100,000 or so distinct CDR3 sequences, around 45% of which are singletons, and 18% rests with the top ten. Russia was home to the donors, healthy Caucasian individuals aged about 6 to 90. Of note for this clonotype: Its antigen remains unidentified.

The chain links TRBV9 to TRBJ2-3; 8 bases map to TRBD2. The receptor was isolated from a woman aged 60 to 75 in good health. The specimen was blood. Here the CDR3 reads CASSVGLASTDTQYF. CDR3 DNA: TGTGCCAGCAGCGTAGGACTAGCGAGCACAGATACGCAGTATTTT.